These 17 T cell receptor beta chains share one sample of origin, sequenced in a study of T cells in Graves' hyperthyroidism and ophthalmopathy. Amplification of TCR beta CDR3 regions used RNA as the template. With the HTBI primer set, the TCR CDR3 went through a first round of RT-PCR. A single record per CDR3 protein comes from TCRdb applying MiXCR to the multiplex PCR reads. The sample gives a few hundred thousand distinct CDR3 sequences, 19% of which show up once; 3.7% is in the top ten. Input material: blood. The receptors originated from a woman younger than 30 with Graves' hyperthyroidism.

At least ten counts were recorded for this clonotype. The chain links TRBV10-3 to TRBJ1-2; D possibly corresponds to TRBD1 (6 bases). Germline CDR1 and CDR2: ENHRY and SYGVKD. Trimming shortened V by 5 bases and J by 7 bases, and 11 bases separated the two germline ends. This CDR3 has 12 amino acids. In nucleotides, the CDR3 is TGTGCCATCAGTCCACAGGGTTCTGGCTACACCTTC. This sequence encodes CAISPQGSGYTF.

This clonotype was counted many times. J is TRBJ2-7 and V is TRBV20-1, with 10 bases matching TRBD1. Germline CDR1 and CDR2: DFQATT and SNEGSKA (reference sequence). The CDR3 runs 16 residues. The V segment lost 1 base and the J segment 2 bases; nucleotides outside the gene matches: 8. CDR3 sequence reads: CSARVLETGGPYEQYF. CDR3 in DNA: TGCAGTGCTAGAGTCCTGGAGACAGGGGGCCCCTACGAGCAGTACTTC.

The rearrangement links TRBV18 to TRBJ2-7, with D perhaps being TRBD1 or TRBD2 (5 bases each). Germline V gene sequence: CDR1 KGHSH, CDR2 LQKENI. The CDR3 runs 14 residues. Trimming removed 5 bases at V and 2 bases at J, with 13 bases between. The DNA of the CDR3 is TGTGCCAGCTCATTTAGCGTGGGACCCTACGAGCAGTACTTC. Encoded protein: CASSFSVGPYEQYF.

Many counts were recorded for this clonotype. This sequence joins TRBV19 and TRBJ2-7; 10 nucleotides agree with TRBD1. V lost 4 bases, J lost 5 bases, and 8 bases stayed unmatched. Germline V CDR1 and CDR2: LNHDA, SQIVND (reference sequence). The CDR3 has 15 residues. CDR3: CASSNPGQGINEQYF. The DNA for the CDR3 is TGTGCCAGTAGTAATCCGGGACAGGGGATCAACGAGCAGTACTTC.

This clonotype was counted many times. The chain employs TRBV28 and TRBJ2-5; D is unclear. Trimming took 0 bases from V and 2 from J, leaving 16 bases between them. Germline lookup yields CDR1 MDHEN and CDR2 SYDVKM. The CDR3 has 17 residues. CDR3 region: CASSLWSSKAVQETQYF. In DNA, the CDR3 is TGTGCCAGCAGTTTATGGTCATCCAAGGCAGTACAAGAGACCCAGTACTTC. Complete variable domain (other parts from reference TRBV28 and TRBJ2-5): DVKVTQSSRYLVKRTGEKVFLECVQDMDHENMFWYRQDPGLGLRLIYFSYDVKMKEKGDIPEGYSVSREKKERFSLILESASTNQTSMYLCASSLWSSKAVQETQYFGPGTRLLVL.

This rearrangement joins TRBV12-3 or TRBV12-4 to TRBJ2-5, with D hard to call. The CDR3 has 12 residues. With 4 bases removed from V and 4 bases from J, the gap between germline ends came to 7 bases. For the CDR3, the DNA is TGTGCCAGCAGTTGGTTGGCAGAGACCCAGTACTTC. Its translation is CASSWLAETQYF.

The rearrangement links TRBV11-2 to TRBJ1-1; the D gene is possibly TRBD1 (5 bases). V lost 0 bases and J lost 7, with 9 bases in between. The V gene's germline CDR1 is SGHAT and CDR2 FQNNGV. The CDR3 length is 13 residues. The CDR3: CASSLDGAGEAFF. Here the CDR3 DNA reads TGTGCCAGCAGCTTAGACGGGGCTGGTGAAGCTTTCTTT. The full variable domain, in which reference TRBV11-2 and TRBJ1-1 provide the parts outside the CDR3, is EAGVAQSPRYKIIEKRQSVAFWCNPISGHATLYWYQQILGQGPKLLIQFQNNGVVDDSQLPKDRFSAERLKGVDSTLKIQPAKLEDSAVYLCASSLDGAGEAFFGQGTRLTVV.

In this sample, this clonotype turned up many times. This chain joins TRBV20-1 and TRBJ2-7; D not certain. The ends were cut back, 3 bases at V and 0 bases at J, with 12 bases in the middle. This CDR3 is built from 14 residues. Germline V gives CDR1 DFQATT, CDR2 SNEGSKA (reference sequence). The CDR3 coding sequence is TGCAGTGCTAGTGTGCTCCGCAACTCCTACGAGCAGTACTTC. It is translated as CSASVLRNSYEQYF.

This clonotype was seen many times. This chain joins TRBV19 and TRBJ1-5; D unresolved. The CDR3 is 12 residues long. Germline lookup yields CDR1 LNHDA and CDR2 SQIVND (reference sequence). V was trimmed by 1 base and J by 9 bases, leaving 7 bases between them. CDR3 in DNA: TGTGCCAGTAGTATAGTTCCCCTGCCCCAGCATTTT. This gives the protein CASSIVPLPQHF. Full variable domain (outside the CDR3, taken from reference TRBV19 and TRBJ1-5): DGGITQSPKYLFRKEGQNVTLSCEQNLNHDAMYWYRQDPGQGLRLIYYSQIVNDFQKGDIAEGYSVSREKKESFPLTVTSAQKNPTAFYLCASSIVPLPQHFGDGTRLSIL.

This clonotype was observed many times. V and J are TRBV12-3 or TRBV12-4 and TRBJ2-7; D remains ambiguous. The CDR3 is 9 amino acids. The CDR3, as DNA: TGTGAGGGTCCCTACGAGCAGTACTTC. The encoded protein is CEGPYEQYF.

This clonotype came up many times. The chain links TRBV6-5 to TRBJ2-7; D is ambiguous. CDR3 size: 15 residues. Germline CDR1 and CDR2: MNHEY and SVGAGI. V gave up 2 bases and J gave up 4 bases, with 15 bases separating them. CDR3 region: CASSYPPVARYEQYF. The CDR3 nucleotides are TGTGCCAGCAGTTACCCGCCAGTCGCGCGTTACGAGCAGTACTTC.

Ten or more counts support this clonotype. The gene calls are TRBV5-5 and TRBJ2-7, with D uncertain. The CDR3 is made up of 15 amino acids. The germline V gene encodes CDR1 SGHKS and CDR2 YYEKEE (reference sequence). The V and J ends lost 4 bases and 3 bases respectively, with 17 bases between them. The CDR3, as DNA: TGTGCCAGCAGCGGCCCCCAAGGTAAACTCTACGAGCAGTACTTC. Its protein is CASSGPQGKLYEQYF.

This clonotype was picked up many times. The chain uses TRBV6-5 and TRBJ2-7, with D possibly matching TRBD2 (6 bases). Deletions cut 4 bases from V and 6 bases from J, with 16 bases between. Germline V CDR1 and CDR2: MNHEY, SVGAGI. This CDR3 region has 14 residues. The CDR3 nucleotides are TGTGCCAGCAGTTCGGCGGGGTCTTTCGGCGAGCAGTACTTC. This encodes CASSSAGSFGEQYF.

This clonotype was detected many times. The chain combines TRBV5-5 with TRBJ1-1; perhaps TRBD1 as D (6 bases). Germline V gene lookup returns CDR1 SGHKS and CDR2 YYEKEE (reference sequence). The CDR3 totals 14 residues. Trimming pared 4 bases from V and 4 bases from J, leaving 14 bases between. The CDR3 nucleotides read TGTGCCAGCAGCGGAACAGGGTCGGGCACTGAAGCTTTCTTT. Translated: CASSGTGSGTEAFF. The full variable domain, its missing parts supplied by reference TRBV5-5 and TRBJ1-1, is DAGVTQSPTHLIKTRGQQVTLRCSPISGHKSVSWYQQVLGQGPQFIFQYYEKEERGRGNFPDRFSARQFPNYSSELNVNALLLGDSALYLCASSGTGSGTEAFFGQGTRLTVV.

CDR3 coding DNA: TGTGCCAGCTCACCAACAGGGACCGTTTATGGCTACACCTTC. Protein product: CASSPTGTVYGYTF. The rearrangement links TRBV18 to TRBJ1-2; a possible D gene is TRBD1 (6 bases). CDR3 length equals 14 residues. Trimming pared 2 bases from V and 5 bases from J, leaving 12 bases between. Germline loops: CDR1 KGHSH, CDR2 LQKENI.

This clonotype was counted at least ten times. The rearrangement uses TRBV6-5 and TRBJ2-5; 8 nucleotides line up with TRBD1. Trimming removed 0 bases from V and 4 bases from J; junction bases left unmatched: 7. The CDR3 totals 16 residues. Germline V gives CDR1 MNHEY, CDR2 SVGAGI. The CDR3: CASSYSSGGRRETQYF. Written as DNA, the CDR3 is TGTGCCAGCAGTTACTCGTCAGGGGGCAGGAGAGAGACCCAGTACTTC.

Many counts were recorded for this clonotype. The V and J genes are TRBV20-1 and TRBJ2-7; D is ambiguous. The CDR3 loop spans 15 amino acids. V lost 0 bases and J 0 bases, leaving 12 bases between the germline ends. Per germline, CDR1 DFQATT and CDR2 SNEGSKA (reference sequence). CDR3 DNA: TGCAGTGCTAGAGATTGGGTGACAAGCTCCTACGAGCAGTACTTC. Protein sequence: CSARDWVTSSYEQYF.